What follows are 29 T cell receptor beta chains derived from one specimen sequenced in a study of blood T cell repertoires in COVID-19. Repertoires were generated with immunoSEQ multiplex PCR, while TCRdb's copy carries only in-frame clones and drops some. The table lists 160,000 or so clones, over 75% of them singletons. Material: PBMCs or T cells enriched from blood (not recorded which). All receptors come from a human donor with acute COVID-19. The donor label of this sample is uncertain.

This chain connects TRBV11-1 to TRBJ2-5; 9 positions agree with TRBD1. Per the germline V gene, CDR1 is SGHAT and CDR2 is FQDESV (reference sequence). V was clipped by 4 bases and J by 6 bases; unmatched bases: 9. The CDR3 consists of 15 residues. CDR3 region: CASSSKQGAPKTQYF. CDR3 sequence (DNA): TGTGCCAGCAGCTCGAAACAGGGGGCGCCTAAGACCCAGTACTTC. Based on the CDR3 plus reference TRBV11-1 and TRBJ2-5, the full variable domain is EAEVAQSPRYKITEKSQAVAFWCDPISGHATLYWYRQILGQGPELLVQFQDESVVDDSQLPKDRFSAERLKGVDSTLKIQPAELGDSAMYLCASSSKQGAPKTQYFGPGTRLLVL.

This clone was recorded once. Different DNA sequences within this sample yield the same CDR3. The rearrangement links TRBV19 to TRBJ2-3, with 8 bases that match TRBD1. CDR3 length: 14 residues. V shed 5 bases, J shed 1 base, and the junction held 2 bases outside the gene matches. Germline CDR1 LNHDA, CDR2 SQIVND (reference sequence). The CDR3 loop reads CASSDRGGTDTQYF. The CDR3 DNA sequence: TGTGCCAGTAGTGACAGGGGTGGCACAGATACGCAGTATTTT.

The chain employs TRBV5-4 and TRBJ2-2, with D maybe TRBD1 (5 bases). This CDR3 comprises 16 residues. V was cut by 3 bases and J by 5 bases, with 17 bases left in between. Per germline, CDR1 SGHNT and CDR2 YYREEE (reference sequence). Here the CDR3 DNA reads TGTGCCAGCAGCTCCCCCAGGGAAGGTAGAACCGGGGAGCTGTTTTTT. Translated: CASSSPREGRTGELFF.

Comment on this clone: This same CDR3 is encoded by further DNA sequences in the sample. The J gene is TRBJ1-1, the V gene TRBV7-9; unclear D gene. The CDR3 totals 13 residues. The ends were cut back, 3 bases at V and 0 bases at J, with 5 bases in the middle. Germline CDR1 SEHNR, CDR2 FQNEAQ (reference sequence). CDR3 nucleotides: TGTGCCAGCAGCTTGAGTGTGAACACTGAAGCTTTCTTT. Protein product: CASSLSVNTEAFF.

The chain uses TRBV6-5 and TRBJ2-7; D is possibly TRBD1 (6 bases). Per the germline V gene, CDR1 is MNHEY and CDR2 is SVGAGI. Deletions cut 5 bases from V and 0 bases from J, with 14 bases between. This CDR3 has 15 residues. CDR3 region: CASSTYRESSYEQYF. The CDR3 region has the DNA TGTGCCAGCAGTACCTACAGGGAGAGCTCCTACGAGCAGTACTTC.

The chain combines TRBV7-9 with TRBJ1-5, with 8 bases that match TRBD1. Germline V lookup: CDR1 SEHNR, CDR2 FQNEAQ (reference sequence). CDR3 length: 14 residues. With 4 bases clipped from V and 4 bases from J, the junction kept 3 bases outside the gene matches. This CDR3 is CASSSTGENQPQHF. CDR3 in DNA: TGTGCCAGCAGCTCGACAGGGGAGAATCAGCCCCAGCATTTT. Supplemented by reference TRBV7-9 and TRBJ1-5, the full variable domain reads DTGVSQNPRHKITKRGQNVTFRCDPISEHNRLYWYRQTLGQGPEFLTYFQNEAQLEKSRLLSDRFSAERPKGSFSTLEIQRTEQGDSAMYLCASSSTGENQPQHFGDGTRLSIL.

The chain is built from TRBV18 and TRBJ2-7; D is possibly TRBD2 (6 bases). V gave up 3 bases and J gave up 0 bases, with 12 bases separating them. Per germline, CDR1 KGHSH and CDR2 LQKENI. The CDR3 is 15 residues long. The CDR3 sequence: CASSPEGAASYEQYF. CDR3 DNA sequence: TGTGCCAGCTCACCGGAGGGAGCGGCCTCCTACGAGCAGTACTTC.

The CDR3 protein is CASSRQGGGGYTF. The DNA of the CDR3 is TGCGCCAGCAGCAGACAGGGCGGAGGGGGCTACACCTTC. The chain employs TRBV4-1 and TRBJ1-2; 7 bases line up with TRBD1. The CDR3 spans 13 residues. Trimming at V came to 5 bases and at J to 8 bases, leaving 8 bases not matched to a gene. In germline, CDR1 is MGHRA, CDR2 YSYEKL.

The gene calls are TRBV9 and TRBJ2-2; D perhaps matches TRBD2 (5 bases). The CDR3 contains 16 residues. V was cut by 0 bases and J by 6 bases, with 15 bases left in between. Germline CDR1 is SGDLS and CDR2 is YYNGEE. The CDR3 region is CASSVAGKSKAGELFF. CDR3 in DNA: TGTGCCAGCAGCGTAGCGGGGAAAAGTAAGGCCGGGGAGCTGTTTTTT. Together with reference TRBV9 and TRBJ2-2, the CDR3 gives the full variable domain: DSGVTQTPKHLITATGQRVTLRCSPRSGDLSVYWYQQSLDQGLQFLIQYYNGEERAKGNILERFSAQQFPDLHSELNLSSLELGDSALYFCASSVAGKSKAGELFFGEGSRLTVL.

V and J are TRBV6-2 or TRBV6-3 and TRBJ2-3, with D unclear. CDR1 and CDR2 from the germline V gene are MNHEY and SVGEGT. V was pared by 5 bases and J by 15 bases, with 21 bases between. This CDR3 region has 13 residues. The chain's CDR3 is CASSPPSELTEYF. CDR3 nucleotides: TGTGCCAGCAGTCCCCCTTCGGAACTAACGGAATATTTT.

The chain recombines TRBV7-2 with TRBJ2-1; the match to TRBD2 covers 8 bases. Germline V gene data show CDR1 as SGHTA and CDR2 as FQGNSA. V trimming: 1 base; J trimming: 0 bases; junction bases outside the gene matches: 2. This CDR3 is 16 amino acids long. CDR3 protein: CASSLVSGSSYNEQFF. Written as DNA, the CDR3 is TGTGCCAGCAGCTTAGTAAGCGGGAGCTCCTACAATGAGCAGTTCTTC.

The J gene is TRBJ1-2, the V gene TRBV28; D gene ambiguous. The germline V and J ends were trimmed by 7 bases and 3 bases, with 9 bases remaining between them. The CDR3 contains 12 residues. CDR1 and CDR2 from the germline V gene are MDHEN and SYDVKM. CDR3 coding DNA: TGTGCCAGCATCGAGGGCCACTATGGCTACACCTTC. Amino acid sequence: CASIEGHYGYTF.

The V and J genes are TRBV27 and TRBJ1-5; TRBD1 matches at 8 bases. The trim removed 6 bases at V and 3 bases at J, leaving 1 base unmatched. This CDR3 is 13 amino acids long. CDR1 is MNHEY, CDR2 SMNVEV, per germline (reference sequence). The CDR3 DNA sequence: TGTGCCAGCAGGGGACAGGCCAATCAGCCCCAGCATTTT. Translating gives CASRGQANQPQHF.

DNA of the CDR3: TGTGCCAGCAGCTTCGGGGACAGGGTTACGCATGGCTACACCTTC. Residues: CASSFGDRVTHGYTF. The J gene is TRBJ1-2, the V gene TRBV7-2, with 9 bases aligning to TRBD1. J was trimmed by 6 bases and V by 3 bases; bases with no gene match: 8. CDR3 length: 15 residues. The germline V gene has CDR1 SGHTA and CDR2 FQGNSA.

This clone appeared a single time. The chain links TRBV9 to TRBJ1-2; a possible D gene is TRBD1 (5 bases). The CDR3 extends over 14 amino acids. CDR1 and CDR2 from the germline V gene are SGDLS and YYNGEE. The germline V and J ends were trimmed by 0 bases and 8 bases, with 14 bases remaining between them. CDR3 region: CASSVEGQGYGYTF. As DNA, the CDR3 is TGTGCCAGCAGCGTAGAAGGGCAGGGTTACGGCTACACCTTC.

J is TRBJ1-1 and V is TRBV5-6; D not certain. Trimming stripped 1 base from V and 1 base from J, with 8 bases between. CDR1 is SGHDT and CDR2 is YYEEEE in the germline V gene. This CDR3 is built from 14 residues. The CDR3 bases are TGTGCCAGCAGCTTGCCCCCAGGGAACACTGAAGCTTTCTTT. It specifies CASSLPPGNTEAFF.

The chain links TRBV29-1 to TRBJ2-5; D possibly corresponds to TRBD1 (5 bases). Germline CDR1 SQVTM, CDR2 ANQGSEA. The CDR3 extends over 11 amino acids. The V end was cut by 4 bases, the J end by 12 bases, with 15 bases between. Here the CDR3 reads CSVGDSRGEYF. The CDR3 nucleotides are TGCAGCGTTGGTGACAGCCGAGGCGAGTACTTC. Supplemented by reference TRBV29-1 and TRBJ2-5, the full variable domain reads SAVISQKPSRDICQRGTSLTIQCQVDSQVTMMFWYRQQPGQSLTLIATANQGSEATYESGFVIDKFPISRPNLTFSTLTVSNMSPEDSSIYLCSVGDSRGEYFGPGTRLLVL.

This clone was found once. The rearrangement uses TRBV7-2 and TRBJ1-4; 8 bases are a match to TRBD1. Germline V gene data show CDR1 as SGHTA and CDR2 as FQGNSA. The length of the CDR3 is 14 residues. Germline trimming cut 8 bases from V and 8 bases from J; bases unmatched to any gene: 10. The CDR3 DNA reads as TGTGCCAGCTCGAGGCCAGACAGGGGAGAAAAACTGTTTTTT. This sequence encodes CASSRPDRGEKLFF.

This chain joins TRBV6-5 and TRBJ2-7, with TRBD1 identical over 10 bases. CDR1 is MNHEY and CDR2 is SVGAGI in the germline V gene. Unmatched junction bases numbered 6, after V lost 10 bases and J lost 3 bases. The CDR3 sequence is 13 residues long. CDR3 amino acids: CATETGGFYEQYF. CDR3 nucleotide sequence: TGTGCCACCGAGACAGGGGGCTTCTACGAGCAGTACTTC.

J is TRBJ1-2 and V is TRBV5-5; the D is unclear. V gave up 0 bases and J gave up 4 bases, with 7 bases separating them. Germline V lookup: CDR1 SGHKS, CDR2 YYEKEE (reference sequence). This CDR3 is built from 13 residues. CDR3 in amino acids: CASSLGESYGYTF. CDR3 coding DNA: TGTGCCAGCAGCTTGGGTGAGTCCTATGGCTACACCTTC.

The chain couples TRBV3-1 (or the pseudogene TRBV3-2) to TRBJ2-2, with 9 bases aligning to TRBD1. In germline, CDR1 is LGHDT, CDR2 YNNKEL (reference sequence). After removal of 8 bases from V and 6 bases from J, the junction contained 7 bases not matched to a gene. The CDR3 loop spans 14 amino acids. The CDR3 protein is CASAKQGAAGELFF. CDR3 bases: TGTGCCAGCGCTAAACAGGGGGCAGCCGGGGAGCTGTTTTTT.

The rearrangement joins TRBV5-1 to TRBJ2-1; perhaps TRBD2 as D (6 bases). V lost 7 bases, J lost 1 base, and 15 bases lay in between. From germline, CDR1 is SGHRS and CDR2 YFSETQ. CDR3 length equals 15 residues. CDR3 residues: CASRNGGGSYNEQFF. The DNA for the CDR3 is TGCGCCAGCCGGAATGGGGGAGGATCCTACAATGAGCAGTTCTTC.

This rearrangement joins TRBV30 to TRBJ1-1, with D hard to call. The CDR3 sequence is 12 residues long. Trimming left V 1 base short and J 1 base short, with 4 bases between. Germline V gene data show CDR1 as GTSNPN and CDR2 as SVGIG (reference sequence). CDR3 amino acids: CAWSGENTEAFF. The DNA for the CDR3 is TGTGCCTGGAGTGGAGAGAACACTGAAGCTTTCTTT. Variable domain in full (rest from reference TRBV30 and TRBJ1-1): SQTIHQWPATLVQPVGSPLSLECTVEGTSNPNLYWYRQAAGRGLQLLFYSVGIGQISSEVPQNLSASRPQDRQFILSSKKLLLSDSGFYLCAWSGENTEAFFGQGTRLTVV.

This sequence joins TRBV5-1 and TRBJ1-1; 7 bases align to TRBD1. This CDR3 has 16 residues. V dropped 2 bases and J dropped 0; count of bases not matched to a gene: 7. Germline loops: CDR1 SGHRS, CDR2 YFSETQ. The CDR3: CASSFRGVAMNTEAFF. The CDR3 bases are TGCGCCAGCAGCTTCAGGGGGGTGGCAATGAACACTGAAGCTTTCTTT.

This clone was seen only once. This chain connects TRBV5-1 to TRBJ2-7; the D gene is possibly TRBD2 (5 bases). This CDR3 has 15 residues. Germline V gene data show CDR1 as SGHRS and CDR2 as YFSETQ. Trimming took off 0 bases at V and 0 bases at J, with 10 bases between the two ends. The CDR3 reads CASSLAGVLSYEQYF. CDR3 DNA sequence: TGCGCCAGCAGCTTGGCCGGGGTTCTCTCCTACGAGCAGTACTTC.

In its sample, this clone was seen a few times. The chain links TRBV19 to TRBJ2-2, with unresolved D. CDR3 length: 13 residues. Germline loops: CDR1 LNHDA, CDR2 SQIVND (reference sequence). The V end was cut by 3 bases, the J end by 8 bases, with 10 bases between. The CDR3 sequence: CASSMAVLGELFF. The DNA of the CDR3 is TGTGCCAGTAGTATGGCGGTTCTTGGGGAGCTGTTTTTT.

V gene TRBV2 combines with J gene TRBJ2-5; 11 bases are shared with TRBD1. Germline V gene data show CDR1 as SNHLY and CDR2 as FYNNEI. The CDR3 length is 16 residues. V lost 6 bases and J lost 2; bases outside the gene matches: 8. The CDR3 DNA reads as TGTGCCAGCAGGGAGTGGGACAGGGGGGTTCAAGAGACCCAGTACTTC. Translation gives CASREWDRGVQETQYF.

The J gene is TRBJ2-3, the V gene TRBV30; 7 nucleotides match TRBD2. The CDR3 loop spans 17 amino acids. Trimming cost V 2 bases and J 0 bases; bases outside gene matches: 11. Germline V gene sequence: CDR1 GTSNPN, CDR2 SVGIG (reference sequence). The CDR3 protein is CAWSWGKTSLSTDTQYF. The CDR3 DNA reads TGTGCCTGGAGTTGGGGGAAGACTAGCCTTAGCACAGATACGCAGTATTTT.

This rearrangement joins TRBV9 to TRBJ2-1, with TRBD2 as a possible D gene (6 bases). There are 16 residues in the CDR3. Trimming removed 4 bases from V and 8 bases from J, with 22 bases in between. Germline CDR1 and CDR2: SGDLS and YYNGEE. This chain's CDR3 is CASSPRAGYDFDEQFF. The DNA for the CDR3 is TGTGCCAGCAGCCCACGGGCGGGGTACGACTTTGATGAGCAGTTCTTC.